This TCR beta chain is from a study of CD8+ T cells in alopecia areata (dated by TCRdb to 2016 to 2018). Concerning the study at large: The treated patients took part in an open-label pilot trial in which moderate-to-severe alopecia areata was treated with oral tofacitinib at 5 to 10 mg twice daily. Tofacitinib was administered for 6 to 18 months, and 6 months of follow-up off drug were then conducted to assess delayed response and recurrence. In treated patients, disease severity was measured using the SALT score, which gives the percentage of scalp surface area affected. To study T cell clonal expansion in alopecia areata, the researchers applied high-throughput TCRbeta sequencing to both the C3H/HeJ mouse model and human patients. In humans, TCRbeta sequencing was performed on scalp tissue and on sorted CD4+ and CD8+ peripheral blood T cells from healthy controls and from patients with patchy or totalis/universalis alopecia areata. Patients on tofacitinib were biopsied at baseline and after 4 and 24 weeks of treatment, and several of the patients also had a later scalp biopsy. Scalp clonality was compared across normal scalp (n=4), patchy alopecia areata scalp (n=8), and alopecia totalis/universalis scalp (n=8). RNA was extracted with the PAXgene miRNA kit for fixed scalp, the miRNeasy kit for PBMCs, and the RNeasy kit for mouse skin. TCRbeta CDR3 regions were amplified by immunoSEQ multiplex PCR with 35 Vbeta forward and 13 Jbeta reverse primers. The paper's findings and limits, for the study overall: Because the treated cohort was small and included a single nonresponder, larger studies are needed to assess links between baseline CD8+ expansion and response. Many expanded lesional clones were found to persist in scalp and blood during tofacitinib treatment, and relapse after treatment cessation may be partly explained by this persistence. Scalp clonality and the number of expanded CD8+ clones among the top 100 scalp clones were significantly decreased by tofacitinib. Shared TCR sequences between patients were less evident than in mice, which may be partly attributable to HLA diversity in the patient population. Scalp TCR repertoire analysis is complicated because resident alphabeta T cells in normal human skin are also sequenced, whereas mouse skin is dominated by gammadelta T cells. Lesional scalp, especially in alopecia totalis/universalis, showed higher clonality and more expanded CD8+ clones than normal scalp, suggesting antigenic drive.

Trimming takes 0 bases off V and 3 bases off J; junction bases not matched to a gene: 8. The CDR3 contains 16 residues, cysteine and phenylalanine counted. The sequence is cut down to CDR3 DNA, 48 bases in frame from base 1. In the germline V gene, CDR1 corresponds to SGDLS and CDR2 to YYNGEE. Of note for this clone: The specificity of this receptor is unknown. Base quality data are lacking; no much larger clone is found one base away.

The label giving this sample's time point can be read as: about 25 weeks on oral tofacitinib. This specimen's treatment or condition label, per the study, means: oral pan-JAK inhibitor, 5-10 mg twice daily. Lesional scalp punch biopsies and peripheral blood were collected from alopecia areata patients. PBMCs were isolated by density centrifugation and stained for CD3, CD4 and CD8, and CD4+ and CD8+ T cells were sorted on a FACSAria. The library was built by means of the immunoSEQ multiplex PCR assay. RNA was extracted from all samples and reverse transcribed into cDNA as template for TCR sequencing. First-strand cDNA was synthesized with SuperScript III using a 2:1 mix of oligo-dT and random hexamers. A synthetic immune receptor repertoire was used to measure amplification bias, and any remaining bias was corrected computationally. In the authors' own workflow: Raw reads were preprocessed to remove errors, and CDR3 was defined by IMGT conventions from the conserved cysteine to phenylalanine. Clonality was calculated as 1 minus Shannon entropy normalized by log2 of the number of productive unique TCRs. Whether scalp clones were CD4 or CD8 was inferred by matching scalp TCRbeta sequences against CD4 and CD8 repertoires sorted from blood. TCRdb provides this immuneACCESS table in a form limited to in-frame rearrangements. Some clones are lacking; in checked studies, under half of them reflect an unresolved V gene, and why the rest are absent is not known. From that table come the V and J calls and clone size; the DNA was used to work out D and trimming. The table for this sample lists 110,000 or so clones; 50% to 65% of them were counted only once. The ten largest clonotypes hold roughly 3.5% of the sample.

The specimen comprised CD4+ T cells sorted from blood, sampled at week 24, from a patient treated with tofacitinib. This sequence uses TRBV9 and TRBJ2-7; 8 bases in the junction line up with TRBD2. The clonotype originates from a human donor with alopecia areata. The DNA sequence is TGTGCCAGCAGCGTAGGTGGAATTAGCGGGGTCTACGAGCAGTACTTC. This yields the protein CASSVGGISGVYEQYF.